A single sample is the source of the 8 T cell receptor beta chains below, sequenced in a study of radiotherapy plus CTLA-4 blockade in lung cancer. The method was immunoSEQ multiplex PCR; TCRdb's version includes in-frame clones alone and lacks a portion of them. The sample consists of approximately 45,000 clones, about 63% of them appearing once. The material sequenced was peripheral blood, taken from a patient treated with radiotherapy plus ipilimumab. These receptor sequences come from a human donor with non-small cell lung cancer who had a partial response to radiotherapy plus ipilimumab.

The genes are TRBV5-1 and TRBJ2-1, with a weak D call TRBD2 (5 bases). Deletions cut 7 bases from V and 0 bases from J, with 17 bases between. CDR3 length equals 16 residues. Germline V gives CDR1 SGHRS, CDR2 YFSETQ. This CDR3 reads CASSRTPGSSYNEQFF. The CDR3 DNA reads as TGCGCCAGCTCTCGCACCCCGGGAAGCTCCTACAATGAGCAGTTCTTC.

On this clone itself: The junction differs from germline at one of its ends, possibly a read error. The chain is built from TRBV7-7 and TRBJ2-7, with D perhaps matching TRBD2 (6 bases). This CDR3 spans 13 amino acids. Looked up from germline, CDR1 is SSHAT and CDR2 is FNYEAQ (reference sequence). CDR3 sequence reads: CASSLAAGHEQYF. CDR3 coding DNA: TGTGCTAGCAGCTTAGCGGCAGGTCACGAGCAGTACTTC.

This clone was seen a handful of times. The chain carries TRBV7-6 and TRBJ1-1; no clear D gene. CDR1 SGHVS and CDR2 FNYEAQ come from the germline V gene. The CDR3 covers 12 residues. Trimming left V 10 bases short and J 1 base short, with 10 bases between. The DNA of the CDR3 is TGTGCCACGACTCCGGGGAACACTGAAGCTTTCTTT. It encodes CATTPGNTEAFF.

The rearrangement links TRBV6-5 to TRBJ2-5; 10 positions agree with TRBD2. The germline V gene encodes CDR1 MNHEY and CDR2 SVGAGI. CDR3 length: 15 residues. V lost 5 bases to trimming and J lost 5 bases; unmatched junction nucleotides: 8. This CDR3 is CASSHPLAGVETQYF. The CDR3 DNA follows: TGTGCCAGCAGTCACCCCCTAGCGGGAGTGGAGACCCAGTACTTC.

This clone was seen a few times. This chain connects TRBV4-2 to TRBJ1-2, with 7 bases aligning to TRBD1. V shed 3 bases, J shed 3 bases, and the junction held 10 bases outside the gene matches. Germline-derived CDR1 and CDR2 are LGHNA and YNFKEQ. The CDR3 sequence is 16 residues long. Written as DNA, the CDR3 is TGTGCCAGCAGCCAGCGATCGACAGGGCTTGACTATGGCTACACCTTC. It encodes CASSQRSTGLDYGYTF.

This sequence joins TRBV6-5 and TRBJ1-1; the D gene is possibly TRBD1 (6 bases). The germline gives CDR1 MNHEY, CDR2 SVGAGI. The V and J ends lost 5 bases and 3 bases respectively, with 13 bases between them. The CDR3 has 14 amino acids. For the CDR3, the DNA is TGTGCCAGCAGTGATCAGGGGCCGGACACTGAAGCTTTCTTT. Protein product: CASSDQGPDTEAFF.

In DNA, the CDR3 is TGTGCCAGCAGCACTCCCGGCGAGCAGTACTTC. This sequence encodes CASSTPGEQYF. The chain links TRBV5-8 to TRBJ2-7; no clear D. V lost 4 bases and J lost 6, with 8 bases in between. CDR1 SGHTS and CDR2 YDEGEE come from the germline V gene. This CDR3 region has 11 residues.

The CDR3 bases are TGTGCCAGCAGCTTGATCGGGGGGTACGAGCAGTACTTC. Amino acids: CASSLIGGYEQYF. The chain is built from TRBV7-2 and TRBJ2-7; 7 bases map to TRBD2. The CDR3 is made up of 13 amino acids. Germline CDR1 and CDR2: SGHTA and FQGNSA. J was trimmed by 4 bases and V by 3 bases; bases with no gene match: 3.